This T cell receptor (beta chain) emerged from a study of CD8+ T cells in alopecia areata. Whole-study context: Female roughly 7-11-week-old C3H/HeJ recipients received skin from roughly 6-13-month-old C3H/HeJ graft donors with spontaneous alopecia.

Following RNA extraction, reverse transcription yielded cDNA that acted as the sequencing template. Data came from immunoSEQ multiplex PCR; TCRdb stores just in-frame clones and leaves some out. The sample presents roughly 260,000 clones, none singletons. Trimming stripped 1 base from V and 1 base from J, with 10 bases between. This CDR3 has 15 residues. Germline V gene sequence: CDR1 FNHDT, CDR2 SITEND (reference sequence). General study points: Normal skin's resident alphabeta T cells are also sequenced in scalp samples.

Comments on this clone: Its antigen is unidentified. The listed genes are named as in mouse. The CDR3 goes on 4 residues after the read ends, and that part is filled in from the germline J gene.

Cutaneous lymph nodes were pooled and cells sorted by CD4, CD8alpha, NKG2D, NKG2ACE and more. The chain is built from TRBV19 and TRBJ2-3; no clear D. The sequenced sample was CD4+ T cells sorted from a lymph node. The clonotype comes from a C3H/HeJ mouse with alopecia areata. For the strain, the MHC haplotype given is H2-k. The CDR3 protein is CASSIRVSRAETLYF. CDR3 bases read: TGTGCCAGCAGTATAAGGGTCAGCCGTGCAGAA.